This T cell receptor beta chain stems from a study of T cell responses to AZD1222 COVID-19 vaccine. The junction had 5 bases not matched to a gene; V was cut back by 7 bases and J by 1 base. The germline gives CDR1 MNHEY, CDR2 SMNVEV (reference sequence). CDR3 length: 14 amino acids. Assay used: immunoSEQ multiplex PCR; TCRdb lists only in-frame clones, some missing. The profile covers 53,000 or so clones, with about 81% appearing a single time and roughly a quarter taken by the ten largest. The genes are TRBV27 and TRBJ2-5; 8 nucleotides line up with TRBD2. The sequenced sample was peripheral blood, obtained on day 0 of AZD1222 vaccination. This TCR was sampled from an adult in good health. The chain's CDR3 is CASNSGSLQETQYF. As DNA, the CDR3 is TGTGCCAGCAACAGCGGGAGCCTCCAAGAGACCCAGTACTTC.